This TCR beta chain is from a study of blood T cell repertoires in COVID-19. Germline V lookup: CDR1 GTSNPN, CDR2 SVGIG (reference sequence). This CDR3 is 11 amino acids long. Trimming removed 3 bases at V and 1 base at J, with 4 bases between. The cohort comprised adults aged about 18 to 100 years residing in under 25 US areas. Per the study methods: It was from reference gene primer amplification that nucleated cell counts were estimated. Measured with immunoSEQ multiplex PCR; TCRdb has only the in-frame clones, and not every one. Clone size and V and J calls were adopted from that table, with D and trimming inferred from the DNA. The sample includes fewer than 250,000 clones, roughly 86% of them seen just once. In the case of this clone: Different DNA sequences within this sample yield the same CDR3.

The rearrangement uses TRBV30 and TRBJ2-7; D gene unclear. This receptor was obtained from a woman between 45 and 65 years old who had recovered from COVID-19. Source material: PBMCs or T cells enriched from blood (not recorded which). The CDR3 DNA is TGTGCCTGGAGCCCTTCCTACGAGCAGTACTTC. Protein: CAWSPSYEQYF.